This TCR beta chain was recorded in a study of T cell responses to AZD1222 COVID-19 vaccine. General study findings and limits: White British people made up most donors, females outnumbered males, and clonal diversity was possibly underestimated. As reported, nearly half of all spike-specific TCRs target variant regions that are unmutated.

Assay used: immunoSEQ multiplex PCR; TCRdb lists only in-frame clones, some missing. The sample carries about 150,000 clones, roughly 93% recorded once. Trimming cost V 0 bases and J 9 bases, with 4 bases left between them. Germline lookup yields CDR1 SGHNT and CDR2 YYREEE (reference sequence). The CDR3 extends over 12 amino acids. As for this clone: No antigen is known for it.

The clonotype was recovered from an adult in good health. This material consisted of peripheral blood, taken on day 0 of AZD1222 vaccination. The chain joins TRBV5-4 to TRBJ1-6, with D uncertain. CDR3 in amino acids: CASSLDGSPLHF. The CDR3 nucleotides read TGTGCCAGCAGCTTGGACGGTTCACCCCTCCACTTT.